These T cell receptor beta chains were read from a single sample in a study of regulatory T cells in long-lasting Graves disease. TCRdb used MiXCR to reprocess the multiplex PCR reads, holding one entry per CDR3 protein. The sample contains roughly 410,000 distinct CDR3 sequences, roughly 15% of which appear only once. These data are also associated with another study on T cells in Graves' hyperthyroidism and ophthalmopathy.

Here the sequenced sample was peripheral blood mononuclear cells (PBMCs), taken at new diagnosis, from a patient treated with antithyroid drugs. The receptors were gathered from a woman in her 40s with Graves disease. CDR3s include the opening cysteine and the closing phenylalanine or tryptophan. A D gene is named only where the DNA matches it firmly. Size is stated for part of the rows, as once, few or many counts, or as a class when the clone is expanded.

few,TRBJ2-3,TRBV5-4,.,TGTGCCAGCAGCTTTTGGCGTTTCGGCACAGATACGCAGTATTTT,CASSFWRFGTDTQYF
.,TRBJ2-4,TRBV24-1,.,TGTGCCACCAGTGATTTGACCCCTACTCATGGGTTCCTGACCAAAAACATTCAGTACTTC,CATSDLTPTHGFLTKNIQYF
.,TRBJ1-3,TRBV19,TRBD1,TGTGCCACTGCCAGGGGGGATTCTGGAAACACCATATATTTT,CATARGDSGNTIYF
.,TRBJ1-2,TRBV6-2/TRBV6-3,.,TGTGCCAGCCGCCTCCGAAACTATGGCTACACCTTC,CASRLRNYGYTF
many,TRBJ2-7,TRBV7-9,.,TGTGCCAGCAGCTTAGGGCAGCACTACGAGCAGTACTTC,CASSLGQHYEQYF
.,TRBJ1-1,TRBV6-1,.,TGTGCCAGCGCTGGCGGGAGGGAAACTGAAGCTTTCTTT,CASAGGRETEAFF
few,TRBJ2-1,TRBV18,.,TGTGCCAGCCGTGTCGACTTGAGCTCCTACAATGAGCAGTTCTTC,CASRVDLSSYNEQFF
many,TRBJ2-3,TRBV6-6,TRBD2,TGTGCCAGCAGTTACTCGTGGCTAGCGGGAATACCTAGCACAGATACGCAGTATTTT,CASSYSWLAGIPSTDTQYF
many,TRBJ1-6,TRBV28,.,TGTGCCAGCGGGGGGGAAGGGGGAAATTCACCCCTCCACTTT,CASGGEGGNSPLHF
many,TRBJ2-7,TRBV2,.,TGTGCCAGCAGTGCACGCTACGAGCAGTACTTC,CASSARYEQYF
few,TRBJ2-7,TRBV6-1,.,TGTGCCAGCAGGAAACTACAGGAAGTACCCTACGAGCAGTACTTC,CASRKLQEVPYEQYF
.,TRBJ1-5,TRBV19,.,TGTGCCAGTAGTACGGTTTTGAATCAGCCCCAGCATTTT,CASSTVLNQPQHF
many,TRBJ1-4,TRBV5-1,.,TGCGCCAGCAGCTGGGGGGACCCAACTAATGAAAAACTGTTTTTT,CASSWGDPTNEKLFF
many,TRBJ2-1,TRBV5-1,.,TGCGCCAGCAGCCCTGGAGGTTGGGGCTACAATGAGCAGTTCTTC,CASSPGGWGYNEQFF
many,TRBJ2-5,TRBV10-3,TRBD1,TGTGCCATCAGTTCCGGACAGGGAGGCCAAGAGACCCAGTACTTC,CAISSGQGGQETQYF
.,TRBJ2-1,TRBV6-1,TRBD2,TGTGCCAGCAGCCAAGGGACTAGCGGAGGAATTTACAATGAGCAGTTCTTC,CASSQGTSGGIYNEQFF
many,TRBJ2-4,TRBV2,.,TGTGCCAGCAGTGATGTAGCCAAAAACATTCAGTACTTC,CASSDVAKNIQYF
.,TRBJ2-1,TRBV11-2,.,TGTGCCAGCAGCTTACTGAGCGGGTACTACAATGAGCAGTTCTTC,CASSLLSGYYNEQFF
many,TRBJ2-7,TRBV24-1,TRBD1,TGTGCCACCAGTGAGGGGACAGGATACGAGCAGTACTTC,CATSEGTGYEQYF
many,TRBJ1-3,TRBV27,.,TGTGCCAGCAGTTTGGGTAGGGGCTCTGGAAACACCATATATTTT,CASSLGRGSGNTIYF
many,TRBJ1-1,TRBV24-1,TRBD1,TGTGCCACCAGTGAAGGGGGCAGGGACACTGAAGCTTTCTTT,CATSEGGRDTEAFF
.,TRBJ2-7,TRBV7-9,.,TGTGCCAGCAGCTTAGCCGGGCGGGGTGGGTACGAGCAGTACTTC,CASSLAGRGGYEQYF
many,TRBJ1-1,TRBV27,.,TGTGCCAGCAGTGTAGAGAGTACATTAATGAACACTGAAGCTTTCTTT,CASSVESTLMNTEAFF
.,TRBJ2-1,TRBV20-1,TRBD1,TGCAGTGCTAGAGACCGAGCAGGACAGGTCTCCTACAATGAGCAGTTCTTC,CSARDRAGQVSYNEQFF
many,TRBJ2-3,TRBV20-1,.,TGCAGTGCTAGAGATAAAGAGACTAGGCAGTATTTT,CSARDKETRQYF
.,TRBJ1-2,TRBV18,TRBD1,TGTGCCAGCTCCCCTACTCTTGGACAGGGGAAGGACTATGGCTACACCTTC,CASSPTLGQGKDYGYTF
many,TRBJ2-1,TRBV30,TRBD2,TGTGCCTGGAGTGCGGGTATTAGCGGGAGGCCAGGCAATGAGCAGTTCTTC,CAWSAGISGRPGNEQFF
many,TRBJ2-4,TRBV11-3,.,TGTGCCAGCAGCCCGCCGGCCAAAAACATTCAGTACTTC,CASSPPAKNIQYF
few,TRBJ1-2,TRBV5-6,.,TGTGCCAGCAGCTCGACAGTAGTGGATGGCTACACCTTC,CASSSTVVDGYTF
many,TRBJ1-4,TRBV18,.,TGTGCCAGCTCAGTATCCGGGACTAATGAAAAACTGTTTTTT,CASSVSGTNEKLFF
many,TRBJ2-7,TRBV6-1,.,TGTGCCAGCAGTGAGGTCGGGACTGGTTCCTACGAGCAGTACTTC,CASSEVGTGSYEQYF
few,TRBJ2-7,TRBV5-1,.,TGCGCCAGCAGCTTGGCCGCCCGGACACCTTCACGCAGCTCCTACGAGCAGTACTTC,CASSLAARTPSRSSYEQYF
many,TRBJ2-7,TRBV11-3,TRBD2,TGTGCCAGCACACCGGGACTAGCGGGGGCCTACGAGCAGTACTTC,CASTPGLAGAYEQYF
.,TRBJ2-2,TRBV19,.,TGTGCCAGTAGTGCAGGGGTCAGGGGTAGAACCGGGGAGCTGTTTTTT,CASSAGVRGRTGELFF
few,TRBJ2-2,TRBV12-3/TRBV12-4,TRBD2,TGTGCCAGCAGTTTTGGAGCGGGAATCGCCGGGGAGCTGTTTTTT,CASSFGAGIAGELFF
.,TRBJ2-6,TRBV19,TRBD2,TGTGCCAGTTGGGGGGGGAATGGGGCCAACGTCCTGACTTTC,CASWGGNGANVLTF
few,TRBJ2-6,TRBV5-1,TRBD1,TGCGCCAGCAGCCTACCGGACAGGGGGAACTCTGGGGCCAACGTCCTGACTTTC,CASSLPDRGNSGANVLTF
few,TRBJ2-5,TRBV18,TRBD2,TGTGCCAGCTCATTTGCGGGAGGACTCCAAGAGACCCAGTACTTC,CASSFAGGLQETQYF
many,TRBJ2-7,TRBV7-2,TRBD2,TGTGCCAGCAGCTTAGATCCTAGCGGGACCTACGAGCAGTACTTC,CASSLDPSGTYEQYF